There are a few counts of the clone carrying this TCR beta chain. What it binds is not known. RNA transcripts yielded amplified TCR beta CDR3 regions. Carried out on the TCR CDR3, a first-round RT-PCR used the HTBI primer set. TCRdb reanalysed the multiplex PCR reads using MiXCR and keeps one entry per CDR3 protein. Found here are about 400,000 distinct CDR3 sequences, around 14% of them singletons; the top ten hold around an eighth. The record originates from a study of T cells in Graves' hyperthyroidism and ophthalmopathy. Whole-study context: Peripheral blood was taken when the disease was first diagnosed, before any treatment began. Study results and caveats: The model made its ophthalmopathy prediction, and onset followed a median approximately six months later. Researchers report that a 13 V-J model separated ophthalmopathy from stable hyperthyroidism.

In germline, CDR1 is SGDLS, CDR2 YYNGEE. The CDR3 is 12 amino acids. The ends were cut back, 4 bases at V and 6 bases at J, with 9 bases in the middle. Diagnoses used clinical symptoms, serum thyroxine and TRAb, thyroid ultrasound and orbital computed tomography. The specimen sequenced was blood. The receptor's source is a woman under 30 with Graves' hyperthyroidism. This rearrangement joins TRBV9 to TRBJ2-3; D unclear. The CDR3 reads CASSRRVDTQYF. CDR3 DNA sequence: TGTGCCAGCAGCAGAAGAGTGGATACGCAGTATTTT.